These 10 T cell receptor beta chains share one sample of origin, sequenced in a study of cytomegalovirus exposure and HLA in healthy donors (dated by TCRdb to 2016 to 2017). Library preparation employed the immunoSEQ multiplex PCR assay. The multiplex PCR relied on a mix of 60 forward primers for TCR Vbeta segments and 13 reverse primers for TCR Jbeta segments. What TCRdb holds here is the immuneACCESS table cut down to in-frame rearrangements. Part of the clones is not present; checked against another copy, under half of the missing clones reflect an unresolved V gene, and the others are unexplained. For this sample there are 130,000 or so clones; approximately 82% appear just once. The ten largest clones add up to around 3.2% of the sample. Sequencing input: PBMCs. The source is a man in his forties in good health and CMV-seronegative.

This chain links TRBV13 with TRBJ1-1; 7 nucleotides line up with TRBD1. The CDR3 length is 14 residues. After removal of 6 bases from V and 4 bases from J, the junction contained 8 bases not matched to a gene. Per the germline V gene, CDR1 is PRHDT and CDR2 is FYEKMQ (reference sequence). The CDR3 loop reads CASRHRGGGTEAFF. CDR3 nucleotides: TGTGCCAGCAGACACAGGGGCGGTGGCACTGAAGCTTTCTTT.

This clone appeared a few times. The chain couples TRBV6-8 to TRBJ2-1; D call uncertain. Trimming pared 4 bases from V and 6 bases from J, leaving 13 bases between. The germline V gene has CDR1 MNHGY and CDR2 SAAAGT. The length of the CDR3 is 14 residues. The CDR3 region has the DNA TGTGCCAGCAGTTCCCCTTCCCAGATCAATGAGCAGTTCTTC. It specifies CASSSPSQINEQFF.

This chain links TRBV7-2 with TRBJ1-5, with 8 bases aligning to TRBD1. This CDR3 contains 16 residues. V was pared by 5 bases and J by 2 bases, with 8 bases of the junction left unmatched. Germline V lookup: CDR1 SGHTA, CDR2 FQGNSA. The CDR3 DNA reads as TGTGCCAGCAGCGCAACAGGGGGTCCGGGCAATCAGCCCCAGCATTTT. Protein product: CASSATGGPGNQPQHF.

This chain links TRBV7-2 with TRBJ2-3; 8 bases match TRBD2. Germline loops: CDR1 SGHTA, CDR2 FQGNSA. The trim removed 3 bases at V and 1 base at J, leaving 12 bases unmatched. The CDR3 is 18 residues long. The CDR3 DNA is TGTGCCAGCAGCTTGCCCCTACATCGGGGGGGCGGCACAGATACGCAGTATTTT. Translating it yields CASSLPLHRGGGTDTQYF.

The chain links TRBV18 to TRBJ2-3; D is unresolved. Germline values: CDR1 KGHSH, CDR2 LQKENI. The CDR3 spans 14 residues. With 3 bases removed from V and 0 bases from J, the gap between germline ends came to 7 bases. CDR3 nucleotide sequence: TGTGCCAGCTCACCTCCTTCTAGCACAGATACGCAGTATTTT. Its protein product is CASSPPSSTDTQYF.

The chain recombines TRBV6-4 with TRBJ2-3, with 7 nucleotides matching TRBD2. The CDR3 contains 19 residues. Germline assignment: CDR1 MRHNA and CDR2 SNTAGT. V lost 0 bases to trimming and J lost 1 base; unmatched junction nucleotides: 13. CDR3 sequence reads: CASSDSKIGGGFRTDTQYF. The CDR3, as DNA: TGTGCCAGCAGTGACTCGAAAATAGGCGGGGGTTTTCGCACAGATACGCAGTATTTT.

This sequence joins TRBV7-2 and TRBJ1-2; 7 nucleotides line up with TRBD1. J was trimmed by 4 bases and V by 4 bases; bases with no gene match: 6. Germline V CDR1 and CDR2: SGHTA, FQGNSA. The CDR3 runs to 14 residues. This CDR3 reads CASSYAGGSYGYTF. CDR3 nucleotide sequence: TGTGCCAGCAGCTACGCAGGGGGTAGCTATGGCTACACCTTC.

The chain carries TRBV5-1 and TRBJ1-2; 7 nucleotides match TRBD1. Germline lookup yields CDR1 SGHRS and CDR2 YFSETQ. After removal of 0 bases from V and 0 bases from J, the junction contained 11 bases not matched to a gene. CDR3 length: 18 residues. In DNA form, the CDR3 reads TGCGCCAGCAGCTTGGGGGGTACAGGGGAGAGAGCTAACTATGGCTACACCTTC. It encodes CASSLGGTGERANYGYTF.

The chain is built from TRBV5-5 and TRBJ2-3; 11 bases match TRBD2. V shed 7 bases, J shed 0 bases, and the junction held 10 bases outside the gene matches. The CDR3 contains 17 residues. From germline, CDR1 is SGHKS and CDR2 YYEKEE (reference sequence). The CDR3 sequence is CASGTYLAGGSTDTQYF. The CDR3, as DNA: TGTGCCAGCGGAACCTACCTAGCGGGGGGAAGCACAGATACGCAGTATTTT.

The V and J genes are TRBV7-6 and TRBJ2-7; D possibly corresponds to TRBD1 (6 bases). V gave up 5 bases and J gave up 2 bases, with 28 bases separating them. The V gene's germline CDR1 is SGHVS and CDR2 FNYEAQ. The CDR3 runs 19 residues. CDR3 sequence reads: CASSQTKITGTTEPYEQYF. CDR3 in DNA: TGTGCCAGCAGCCAAACCAAGATTACCGGGACAACCGAACCCTACGAGCAGTACTTC.